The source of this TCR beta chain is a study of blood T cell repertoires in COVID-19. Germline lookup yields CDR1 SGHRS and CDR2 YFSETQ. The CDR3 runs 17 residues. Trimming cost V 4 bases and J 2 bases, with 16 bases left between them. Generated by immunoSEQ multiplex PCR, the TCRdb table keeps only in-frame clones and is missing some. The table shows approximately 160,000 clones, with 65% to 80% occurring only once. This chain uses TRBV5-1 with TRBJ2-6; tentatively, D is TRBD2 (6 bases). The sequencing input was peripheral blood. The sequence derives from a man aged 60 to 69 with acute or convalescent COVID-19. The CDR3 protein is CASSREGEEAGANVLTF. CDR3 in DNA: TGCGCCAGCAGCAGAGAAGGGGAGGAGGCTGGGGCCAACGTCCTGACTTTC.